Listed below are T cell receptor beta chains from one sample, sequenced in a study of blood T cell repertoires in COVID-19. Profiling relied on immunoSEQ multiplex PCR, and the TCRdb table lists in-frame clones only, not all of them. The sample carries under 300,000 clones, 85% to 90% recorded once. Sequenced input: peripheral blood. The source of these receptors is a man aged 60-69 years with acute or convalescent COVID-19. Both conserved end residues are part of each CDR3. D genes are given only for firm matches. Clone size is stated in some rows and not others, as once, few, many or a class when expanded.

d_call	v_call	j_call	clone_size	cdr3_aa	cdr3_nt
.	TRBV6-5	TRBJ1-6	once	CASRRLQGNGSPLHF	TGTGCCAGCAGAAGATTACAGGGAAACGGCTCACCCCTCCACTTT
.	TRBV28	TRBJ2-7	.	CASNSPRSYEQYF	TGTGCCAGCAATAGCCCCCGGTCCTACGAGCAGTACTTC
.	TRBV7-9	TRBJ2-7	.	CASSAAIQPGQNF	TGTGCCAGCAGCGCCGCGATCCAACCGGGACAAAACTTC
TRBD1	TRBV7-9	TRBJ2-2	.	CASSPKTGDTGELFF	TGTGCCAGCAGCCCCAAGACAGGGGACACCGGGGAGCTGTTTTTT
.	TRBV4-3	TRBJ2-7	once	CASSQDRRSYEQYF	TGCGCCAGCAGCCAAGATAGGAGGTCCTACGAGCAGTACTTC
TRBD1	TRBV30	TRBJ2-7	.	CAWSPGQGGEQYF	TGTGCCTGGTCTCCGGGACAGGGTGGCGAGCAGTACTTC
.	TRBV2	TRBJ2-1	.	CATRTRAASYNEQFF	TGTGCCACCAGAACTAGAGCCGCATCCTACAATGAGCAGTTCTTC
.	TRBV7-8	TRBJ2-6	once	CASRAQGISGANVLTF	TGTGCCAGTAGAGCCCAGGGGATCTCTGGGGCCAACGTCCTGACTTTC
TRBD1	TRBV6-5	TRBJ2-5	.	CASTQGAGETQYF	TGTGCCAGCACCCAGGGGGCGGGAGAGACCCAGTACTTC
TRBD2	TRBV6-4	TRBJ2-1	.	CASSVNPLAGGYNEQFF	TGTGCCAGCAGCGTCAACCCACTAGCGGGGGGATACAATGAGCAGTTCTTC
.	TRBV7-2	TRBJ1-2	.	CASSFYRGEVYGYTF	TGTGCCAGCAGCTTCTATCGGGGGGAGGTCTATGGCTACACCTTC
TRBD2	TRBV6-5	TRBJ2-1	.	CASTQGGTSGNEQFF	TGTGCCAGCACCCAGGGGGGGACTAGCGGTAATGAGCAGTTCTTC
TRBD2	TRBV7-3	TRBJ2-1	.	CASSSAGGPINEQFF	TGTGCCAGCAGCTCGGCGGGAGGCCCCATCAATGAGCAGTTCTTC
.	TRBV5-1	TRBJ2-3	.	CASSFDRASTDTQYF	TGCGCCAGCAGCTTTGATCGCGCTAGCACAGATACGCAGTATTTT
.	TRBV11-1	TRBJ2-7	.	CASSLETGSSYEQYF	TGTGCCAGCAGCTTAGAGACAGGAAGCTCCTACGAGCAGTACTTC
TRBD1	TRBV9	TRBJ1-2	once	CASSVGDRGGGYGYTF	TGTGCCAGCAGCGTAGGCGACAGGGGCGGTGGCTATGGCTACACCTTC
TRBD1	TRBV6-2/TRBV6-3	TRBJ2-1	.	CASSNVPGQATTSYNEQFF	TGTGCCAGCAGTAATGTTCCGGGACAGGCTACTACCTCCTACAATGAGCAGTTCTTC
.	TRBV28	TRBJ1-1	.	CASSPGSMNTEAFF	TGTGCCAGCAGTCCCGGGTCCATGAACACTGAAGCTTTCTTT
.	TRBV7-2	TRBJ1-5	.	CASSLVVNSNQPQHF	TGTGCCAGCAGCTTAGTAGTGAATAGCAATCAGCCCCAGCATTTT
TRBD1	TRBV30	TRBJ1-4	.	CAWSVRAGGRATNEKLFF	TGTGCCTGGAGTGTACGCGCAGGGGGGCGGGCAACTAATGAAAAACTGTTTTTT
.	TRBV30	TRBJ2-7	.	CAWSVATEQYF	TGTGCCTGGAGTGTAGCAACCGAGCAGTACTTC
.	TRBV18	TRBJ1-1	.	CASSPPGFMNTEAFF	TGTGCCAGCTCACCACCGGGCTTTATGAACACTGAAGCTTTCTTT
TRBD2	TRBV5-1	TRBJ2-2	.	CASSLNSGSRSNTGELFF	TGCGCCAGCAGCCTTAATAGCGGGAGTCGGTCGAACACCGGGGAGCTGTTTTTT
.	TRBV20-1	TRBJ2-5	once	CSASIEIQETQYF	TGCAGTGCTAGTATAGAGATACAAGAGACCCAGTACTTC
.	TRBV7-2	TRBJ2-7	.	CASSQQRIYEQYF	TGTGCCAGCAGCCAGCAGCGGATCTACGAGCAGTACTTC
.	TRBV14	TRBJ2-5	.	CASSQDLPSVFNF	TGTGCCAGCAGCCAAGATCTCCCGTCGGTCTTTAACTTC
TRBD1	TRBV10-1	TRBJ1-1	few	CASSSRGILKIRTPNTEAFF	TGCGCCAGCAGTTCCAGGGGGATCCTCAAAATTCGTACCCCGAACACTGAAGCTTTCTTT
.	TRBV10-2	TRBJ1-1	.	CASRDSSEAFF	TGCGCCAGCAGGGACAGCTCTGAAGCTTTCTTT
.	TRBV2	TRBJ2-7	.	CASSWGSTSYEQYF	TGTGCCAGCAGCTGGGGCAGTACCTCCTACGAGCAGTACTTC
.	TRBV11-3	TRBJ2-1	.	CASSLERQGGYNEQFF	TGTGCCAGCAGCTTAGAACGACAGGGAGGCTACAATGAGCAGTTCTTC
TRBD1	TRBV7-3	TRBJ2-3	.	CASSTAGTGGTDTQYF	TGTGCCAGCAGCACCGCCGGGACAGGGGGTACAGATACGCAGTATTTT
TRBD2	TRBV14	TRBJ2-5	.	CASSQDALAGGPRRETQYF	TGTGCCAGCAGCCAAGATGCCCTAGCGGGAGGGCCCCGTCGGGAGACCCAGTACTTC
.	TRBV12-3/TRBV12-4	TRBJ2-5	.	CASSPSRETQYF	TGTGCCAGCAGTCCCTCCCGGGAGACCCAGTACTTC
.	TRBV6-6	TRBJ1-1	.	CASTWNTEAFF	TGTGCCAGCACTTGGAACACTGAAGCTTTCTTT
TRBD2	TRBV4-1	TRBJ2-7	.	CASSQLTASGASYEQYF	TGCGCCAGCAGCCAACTAACGGCTAGCGGGGCTTCCTACGAGCAGTACTTC
.	TRBV30	TRBJ1-1	.	CAWVDMNTEAFF	TGTGCCTGGGTGGACATGAACACTGAAGCTTTCTTT
TRBD2	TRBV5-4	TRBJ2-7	.	CASSYSGRVYEQYF	TGTGCCAGCAGCTATAGCGGGAGGGTTTACGAGCAGTACTTC
TRBD2	TRBV27	TRBJ2-7	many	CASRFSGNGEQYF	TGTGCCAGCAGGTTCAGCGGGAACGGCGAGCAGTACTTC
.	TRBV5-1	TRBJ2-1	.	CASSSPYDSRYNEQFF	TGCGCCAGCAGCTCACCCTACGACTCGAGGTACAATGAGCAGTTCTTC